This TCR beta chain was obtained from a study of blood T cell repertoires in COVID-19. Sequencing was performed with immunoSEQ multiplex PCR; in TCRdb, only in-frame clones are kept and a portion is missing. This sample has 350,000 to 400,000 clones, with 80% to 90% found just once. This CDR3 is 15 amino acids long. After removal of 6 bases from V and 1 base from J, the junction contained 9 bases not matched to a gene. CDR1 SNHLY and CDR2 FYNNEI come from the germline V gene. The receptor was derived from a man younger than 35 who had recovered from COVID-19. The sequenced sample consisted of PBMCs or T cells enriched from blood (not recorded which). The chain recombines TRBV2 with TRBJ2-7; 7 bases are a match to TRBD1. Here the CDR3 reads CASSPTGRRSYEQYF. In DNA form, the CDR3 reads TGTGCCAGCAGCCCGACAGGGAGAAGATCCTACGAGCAGTACTTC.